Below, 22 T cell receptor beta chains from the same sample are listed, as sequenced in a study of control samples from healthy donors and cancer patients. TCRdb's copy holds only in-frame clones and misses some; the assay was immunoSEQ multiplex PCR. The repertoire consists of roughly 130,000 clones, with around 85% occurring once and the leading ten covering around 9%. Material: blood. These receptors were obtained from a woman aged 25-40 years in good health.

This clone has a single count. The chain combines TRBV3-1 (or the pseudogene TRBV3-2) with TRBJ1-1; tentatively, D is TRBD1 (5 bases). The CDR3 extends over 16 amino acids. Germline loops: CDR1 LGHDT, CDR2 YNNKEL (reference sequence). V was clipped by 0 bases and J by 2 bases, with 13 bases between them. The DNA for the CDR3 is TGTGCCAGCAGCCAAGATTTGGGGGAAGATAACACTGAAGCTTTCTTT. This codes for CASSQDLGEDNTEAFF.

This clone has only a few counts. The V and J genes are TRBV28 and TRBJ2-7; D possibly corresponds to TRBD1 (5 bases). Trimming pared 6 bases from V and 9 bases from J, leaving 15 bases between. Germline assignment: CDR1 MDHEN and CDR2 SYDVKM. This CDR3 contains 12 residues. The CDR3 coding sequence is TGTGCCAGCAGAGCAAGGGGCCTTGGGCAGTACTTC. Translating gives CASRARGLGQYF.

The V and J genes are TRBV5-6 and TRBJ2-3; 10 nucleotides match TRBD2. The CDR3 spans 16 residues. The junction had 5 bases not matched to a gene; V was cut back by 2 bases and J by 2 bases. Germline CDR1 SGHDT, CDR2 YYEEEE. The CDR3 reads CASSFRTSGYTDTQYF. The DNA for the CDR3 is TGTGCCAGCAGCTTTCGGACTAGCGGCTACACAGATACGCAGTATTTT.

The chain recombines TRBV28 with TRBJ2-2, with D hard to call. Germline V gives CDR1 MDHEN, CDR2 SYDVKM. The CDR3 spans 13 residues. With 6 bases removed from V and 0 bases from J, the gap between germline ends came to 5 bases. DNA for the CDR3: TGTGCCAGCAGGGCAACGAACACCGGGGAGCTGTTTTTT. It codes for CASRATNTGELFF.

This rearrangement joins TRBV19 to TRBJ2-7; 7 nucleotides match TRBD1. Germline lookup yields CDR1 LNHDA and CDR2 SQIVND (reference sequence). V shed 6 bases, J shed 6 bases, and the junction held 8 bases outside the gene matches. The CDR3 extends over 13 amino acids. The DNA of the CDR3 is TGTGCCAGTAGCGACAGGGAATTCGGCGAGCAGTACTTC. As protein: CASSDREFGEQYF.

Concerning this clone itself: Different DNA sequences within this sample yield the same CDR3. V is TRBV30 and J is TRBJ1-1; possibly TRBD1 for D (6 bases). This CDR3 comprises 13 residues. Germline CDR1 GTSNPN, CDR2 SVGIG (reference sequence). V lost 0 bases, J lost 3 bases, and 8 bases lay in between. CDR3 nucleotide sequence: TGTGCCTGGAGTGTACAGGGATACACTGAAGCTTTCTTT. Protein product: CAWSVQGYTEAFF.

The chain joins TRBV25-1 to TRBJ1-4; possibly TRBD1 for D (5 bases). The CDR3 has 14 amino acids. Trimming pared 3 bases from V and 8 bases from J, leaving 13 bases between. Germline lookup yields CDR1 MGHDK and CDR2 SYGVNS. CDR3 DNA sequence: TGTGCCAGCAGTGAGGCCGGGGCCTGGGAAAAACTGTTTTTT. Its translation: CASSEAGAWEKLFF.

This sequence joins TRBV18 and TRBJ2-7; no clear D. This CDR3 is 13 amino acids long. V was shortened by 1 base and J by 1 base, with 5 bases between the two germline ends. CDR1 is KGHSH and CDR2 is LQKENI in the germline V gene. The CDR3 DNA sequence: TGTGCCAGCTCACCACAGATATCCTACGAGCAGTACTTC. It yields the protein CASSPQISYEQYF. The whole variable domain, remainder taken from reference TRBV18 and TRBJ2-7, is NAGVMQNPRHLVRRRGQEARLRCSPMKGHSHVYWYRQLPEEGLKFMVYLQKENIIDESGMPKERFSAEFPKEGPSILRIQQVVRGDSAAYFCASSPQISYEQYFGPGTRLTVT.

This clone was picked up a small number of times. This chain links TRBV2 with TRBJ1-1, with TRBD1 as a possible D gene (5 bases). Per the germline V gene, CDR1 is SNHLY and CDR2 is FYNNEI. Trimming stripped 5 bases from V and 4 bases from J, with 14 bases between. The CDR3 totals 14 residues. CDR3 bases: TGTGCCAGCAGTCTAGGGGCCGGCGGCACTGAAGCTTTCTTT. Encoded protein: CASSLGAGGTEAFF.

The CDR3 loop reads CASSRPFGRSYNEQFF. The CDR3 bases are TGTGCCAGCAGCAGGCCCTTCGGTCGCTCCTACAATGAGCAGTTCTTC. The gene calls are TRBV28 and TRBJ2-1; no firm D call. The germline V gene encodes CDR1 MDHEN and CDR2 SYDVKM. V lost 6 bases, J lost 0 bases, and 15 bases lay in between. The length of the CDR3 is 16 residues.

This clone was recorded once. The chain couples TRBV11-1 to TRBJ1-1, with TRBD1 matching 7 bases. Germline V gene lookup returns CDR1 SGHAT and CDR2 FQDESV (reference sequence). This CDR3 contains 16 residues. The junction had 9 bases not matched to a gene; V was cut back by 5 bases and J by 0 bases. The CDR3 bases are TGTGCCAGCAGCCAAGGGGCGCAGGGGGTGAACACTGAAGCTTTCTTT. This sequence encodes CASSQGAQGVNTEAFF.

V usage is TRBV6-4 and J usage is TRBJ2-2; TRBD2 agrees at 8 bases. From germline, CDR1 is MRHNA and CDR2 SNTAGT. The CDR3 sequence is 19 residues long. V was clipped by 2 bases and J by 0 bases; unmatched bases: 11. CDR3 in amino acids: CASSDPPAGGPANTGELFF. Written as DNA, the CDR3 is TGTGCCAGCAGTGACCCCCCGGCGGGAGGTCCCGCGAACACCGGGGAGCTGTTTTTT.

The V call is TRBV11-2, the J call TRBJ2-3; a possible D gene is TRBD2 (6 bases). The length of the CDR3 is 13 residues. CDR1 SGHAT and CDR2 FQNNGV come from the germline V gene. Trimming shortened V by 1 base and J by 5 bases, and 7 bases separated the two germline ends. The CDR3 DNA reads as TGTGCCAGCAGCTTAGGAGCGGGAGATACGCAGTATTTT. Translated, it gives CASSLGAGDTQYF.

CDR3 sequence: CASSRGGYETQYF. The CDR3, as DNA: TGTGCCAGCAGCCGGGGGGGGTACGAGACCCAGTACTTC. V usage is TRBV28 and J usage is TRBJ2-5, with TRBD2 matching over 8 bases. The CDR3 runs 13 residues. V trimming: 6 bases; J trimming: 5 bases; junction bases outside the gene matches: 5. CDR1 is MDHEN, CDR2 SYDVKM, per germline.

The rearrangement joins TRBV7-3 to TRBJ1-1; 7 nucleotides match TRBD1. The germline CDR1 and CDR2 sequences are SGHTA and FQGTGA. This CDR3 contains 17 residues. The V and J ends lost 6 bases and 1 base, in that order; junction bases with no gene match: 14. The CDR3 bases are TGTGCCAGCAGTAAACGGACAGGCGAAACTCGGAACACTGAAGCTTTCTTT. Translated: CASSKRTGETRNTEAFF. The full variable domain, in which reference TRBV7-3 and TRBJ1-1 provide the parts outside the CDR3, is GAGVSQTPSNKVTEKGKYVELRCDPISGHTALYWYRQSLGQGPEFLIYFQGTGAADDSGLPNDRFFAVRPEGSVSTLKIQRTERGDSAVYLCASSKRTGETRNTEAFFGQGTRLTVV.

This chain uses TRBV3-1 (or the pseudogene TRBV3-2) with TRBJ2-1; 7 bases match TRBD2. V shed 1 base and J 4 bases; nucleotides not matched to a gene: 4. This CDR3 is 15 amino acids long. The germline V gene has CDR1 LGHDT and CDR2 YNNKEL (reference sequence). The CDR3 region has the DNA TGTGCCAGCAGCCAAGGGCTAGCGGATTACAATGAGCAGTTCTTC. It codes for CASSQGLADYNEQFF.

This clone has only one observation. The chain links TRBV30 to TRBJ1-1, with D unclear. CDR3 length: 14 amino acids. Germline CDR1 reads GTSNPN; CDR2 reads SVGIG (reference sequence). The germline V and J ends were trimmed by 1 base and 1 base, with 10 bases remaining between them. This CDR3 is CAWSGWTGNTEAFF. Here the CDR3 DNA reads TGTGCCTGGAGTGGATGGACGGGGAACACTGAAGCTTTCTTT. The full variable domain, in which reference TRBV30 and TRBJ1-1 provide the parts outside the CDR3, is SQTIHQWPATLVQPVGSPLSLECTVEGTSNPNLYWYRQAAGRGLQLLFYSVGIGQISSEVPQNLSASRPQDRQFILSSKKLLLSDSGFYLCAWSGWTGNTEAFFGQGTRLTVV.

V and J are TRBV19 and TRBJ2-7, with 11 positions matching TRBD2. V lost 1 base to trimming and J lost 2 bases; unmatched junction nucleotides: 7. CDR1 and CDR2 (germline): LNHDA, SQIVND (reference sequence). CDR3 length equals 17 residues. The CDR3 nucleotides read TGTGCCAGTAGTATAGCGGGGACTAGCGGCCCACCCTACGAGCAGTACTTC. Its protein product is CASSIAGTSGPPYEQYF.

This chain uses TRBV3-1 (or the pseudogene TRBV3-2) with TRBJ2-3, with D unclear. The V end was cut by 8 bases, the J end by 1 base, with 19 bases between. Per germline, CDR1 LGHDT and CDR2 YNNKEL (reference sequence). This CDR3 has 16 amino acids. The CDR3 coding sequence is TGTGCCAGCTCGCCATCCCTAGATCTCGGCACAGATACGCAGTATTTT. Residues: CASSPSLDLGTDTQYF.

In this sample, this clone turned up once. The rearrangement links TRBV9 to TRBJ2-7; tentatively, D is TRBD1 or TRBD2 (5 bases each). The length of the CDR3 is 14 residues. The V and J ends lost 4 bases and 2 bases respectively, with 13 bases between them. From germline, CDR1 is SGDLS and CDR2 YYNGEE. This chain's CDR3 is CASSYRDQAYEQYF. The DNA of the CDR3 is TGTGCCAGCAGCTACCGGGACCAAGCCTACGAGCAGTACTTC.

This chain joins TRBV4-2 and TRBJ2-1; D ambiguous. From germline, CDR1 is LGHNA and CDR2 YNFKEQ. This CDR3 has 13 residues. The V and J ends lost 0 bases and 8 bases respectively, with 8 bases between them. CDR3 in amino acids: CASSQDGEDEQFF. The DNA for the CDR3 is TGTGCCAGCAGCCAAGACGGCGAGGATGAGCAGTTCTTC.

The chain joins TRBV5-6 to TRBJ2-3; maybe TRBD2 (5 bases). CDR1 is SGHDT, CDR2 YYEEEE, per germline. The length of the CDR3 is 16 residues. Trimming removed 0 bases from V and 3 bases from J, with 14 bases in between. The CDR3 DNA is TGTGCCAGCAGCTTGGGGACGGGGTCGAGTACAGATACGCAGTATTTT. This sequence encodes CASSLGTGSSTDTQYF.